This is a list of T cell receptor beta chains from one sample in a study of CD8 T cells in ankylosing spondylitis. A single record per CDR3 protein comes from TCRdb applying MiXCR to the 5' RACE reads. Among roughly 280,000 distinct CDR3 sequences listed, over 15% were seen once. Material for sequencing was blood, either unsorted or a sorted T cell fraction (not recorded which). The receptors were gathered from a male donor with ankylosing spondylitis or in good health (not recorded which). Both conserved end residues are part of each CDR3. The D gene is left open where the match is weak. Not all rows give a size; the values are once, few, many and, for expanded clones, a class.

d_call	v_call	clone_size	j_call	cdr3_nt	cdr3_aa
TRBD2	TRBV12-3/TRBV12-4	many	TRBJ2-3	TGTGCCAGCAGTACTCGAGGGAGGGGCCCAGATACGCAGTATTTT	CASSTRGRGPDTQYF
TRBD1	TRBV10-3	few	TRBJ1-1	TGTGCCATCTCTAGAGGACAGGCAGAAATGGCTTTCTTT	CAISRGQAEMAFF
-	TRBV29-1	many	TRBJ2-5	TGCAGCGTTGGACAGAGAGAGACCCAGTACTTC	CSVGQRETQYF
TRBD2	TRBV7-3	-	TRBJ2-3	TGTGCCAGCAGCCTTGGGGGACTAGACACAGATACGCAGTATTTT	CASSLGGLDTDTQYF
-	TRBV5-1	-	TRBJ1-2	TGCGCCAGCAGCGGGACCTCAGGGCCCTATACGGGGGGCTACACCTTC	CASSGTSGPYTGGYTF
-	TRBV5-1	-	TRBJ2-1	TGCGCCAGCAGCTTGGAGGTCCGGTCCTACAATGAGCAGTTCTTC	CASSLEVRSYNEQFF
TRBD1	TRBV20-1	-	TRBJ1-6	TGCAGTGCTAGACCCGACAGGGTGGGTTCACCCCTCCACTTT	CSARPDRVGSPLHF
TRBD2	TRBV20-1	-	TRBJ2-3	TGCAGTGCCGCAGGACTAGCGGCCTCTGCGGCAGATACGCAGTATTTT	CSAAGLAASAADTQYF
TRBD2	TRBV5-1	few	TRBJ2-3	TGCGCCAGCAGCTTTCGTCCGGGACTAGCCTACACAGATACGCAGTATTTT	CASSFRPGLAYTDTQYF
-	TRBV5-1	few	TRBJ2-5	TGCGCCAGCAGCCCAACACCCCAAGAGACCCAGTACTTC	CASSPTPQETQYF
-	TRBV3-1	-	TRBJ2-2	TGTGCCAGCGGGCGACAGGGAGGGACCGGGGAGCTGTTTTTT	CASGRQGGTGELFF
TRBD1	TRBV30	few	TRBJ2-3	TGTGCCTGGGCCTCCGGGACAGGGGGCTCAAATACGCAGTATTTT	CAWASGTGGSNTQYF
-	TRBV29-1	-	TRBJ2-5	TGCAGCGTTGACCTCCAAGGGGAGACCCAGTACTTC	CSVDLQGETQYF
-	TRBV12-3/TRBV12-4	-	TRBJ1-5	TGTGCCAGCAGTTTCGACCCGGACCACAATCAGCCCCAGCATTTT	CASSFDPDHNQPQHF
-	TRBV25-1	few	TRBJ2-1	TGTGCCAGCAGTGAAAACCCCAGCGTAGGATACAATGAGCAGTTCTTC	CASSENPSVGYNEQFF
-	TRBV19	-	TRBJ1-4	TGTGCCAGTAGCGACCAGGAGAATGAAAAACTGTTTTTT	CASSDQENEKLFF
-	TRBV5-1	-	TRBJ1-4	TGCGCCAGCAGCTTAGGCCCGAGCGATAATGAAAAACTGTTTTTT	CASSLGPSDNEKLFF
TRBD2	TRBV20-1	-	TRBJ2-1	TGCAGTGCTGCCGACGGCAGAAGCGGGAGAAGGAATGAGCAGTTCTTC	CSAADGRSGRRNEQFF
-	TRBV5-1	many	TRBJ1-3	TGCGCCAGCAGCCAGTTGGACGGTGGAAACACCATATATTTT	CASSQLDGGNTIYF
-	TRBV20-1	-	TRBJ2-5	TGCAGTGCTAGATGGTCAGAGACCCAGTACTTC	CSARWSETQYF
TRBD1	TRBV7-8	-	TRBJ2-1	TGTGCCAGCAGCTTCGGGACAGCTTACAATGAGCAGTTCTTC	CASSFGTAYNEQFF
TRBD1	TRBV10-3	many	TRBJ2-3	TGTGCCATCAGAGGGACAGGGGCCGATACGCAGTATTTT	CAIRGTGADTQYF